This T cell receptor (beta chain) was retrieved from a study of cytomegalovirus exposure and HLA in healthy donors. This clone was seen a handful of times. Antigen specificity is unknown. CDR1 and CDR2 from the germline V gene are LGHNT and FRNRAP. This CDR3 region has 14 residues. V gave up 6 bases and J gave up 3 bases; unmatched junction bases: 4. It was with 60 Vbeta and 13 Jbeta primers that the PCR ran. TCRdb's table, derived via immunoSEQ multiplex PCR, lists solely in-frame clones and lacks some. The sample shows around 150,000 clones, 60% to 80% of them seen only once. Study-level results: Reportedly, HLA-A and HLA-B alleles of most subjects were accurately predicted from TCR beta.

The sequencing sample was made of PBMCs. This chain connects TRBV12-5 to TRBJ2-2; 7 positions agree with TRBD1. The clonotype originates from a woman aged 25-40 years in good health and CMV-seronegative. The CDR3 is CASGTGRDTGELFF. The CDR3 DNA reads TGTGCTAGTGGGACAGGGCGGGACACCGGGGAGCTGTTTTTT.